A single sample gave rise to the 7 T cell receptor beta chains below, sequenced in a study of OX40 agonist ivuxolimab in advanced cancers. Method: immunoSEQ multiplex PCR; TCRdb's copy keeps in-frame clones and lacks some. Of about 48,000 clones in the sample, 81% were seen once. The input for sequencing was CD4+ or CD8+ T cells sorted from blood, taken in a trial of the OX40 agonist ivuxolimab. Receptors originate from an adult with an advanced solid tumor such as melanoma, head and neck, liver or kidney cancer.

The gene calls are TRBV2 and TRBJ2-7; the match to TRBD2 covers 11 bases. The CDR3 length is 15 residues. Germline lookup yields CDR1 SNHLY and CDR2 FYNNEI. J gave up 6 bases and V 1 base, and 5 bases lay outside the gene matches. For the CDR3, the DNA is TGTGCCAGCAGTGAAGGACTAGCGGGATTGAGCGAGCAGTACTTC. This codes for CASSEGLAGLSEQYF.

The rearrangement links TRBV7-9 to TRBJ1-1; possible D gene TRBD1, 5 bases. The germline CDR1 and CDR2 sequences are SEHNR and FQNEAQ (reference sequence). This CDR3 comprises 13 residues. V was pared by 1 base and J by 9 bases, with 12 bases between. The CDR3 sequence: CASSLGTPVKAFF. The CDR3 DNA is TGTGCCAGCAGCTTAGGGACACCTGTTAAAGCTTTCTTT.

J is TRBJ1-4 and V is TRBV5-4; D is uncertain. The ends were cut back, 5 bases at V and 5 bases at J, with 10 bases in the middle. Germline V CDR1 and CDR2: SGHNT, YYREEE (reference sequence). CDR3 length equals 13 residues. The CDR3 sequence: CASRSGINEKLFF. The DNA for the CDR3 is TGTGCCAGCAGATCTGGGATAAATGAAAAACTGTTTTTT.

V gene TRBV2 combines with J gene TRBJ2-4, with D perhaps matching TRBD2 (5 bases). Trimming stripped 7 bases from V and 8 bases from J, with 15 bases between. Germline CDR1 SNHLY, CDR2 FYNNEI. The CDR3 length is 13 residues. CDR3 protein: CASKAGGGDIQYF. For the CDR3, the DNA is TGTGCCAGCAAAGCTGGAGGTGGGGACATTCAGTACTTC.

The V and J genes are TRBV7-9 and TRBJ2-7; TRBD1 might be the D (6 bases). The V and J ends lost 10 bases and 0 bases respectively, with 13 bases between them. This CDR3 comprises 13 residues. CDR1 is SEHNR, CDR2 FQNEAQ, per germline (reference sequence). Written as DNA, the CDR3 is TGTGCCACCACCGGGACAAGCTCCTACGAGCAGTACTTC. It specifies CATTGTSSYEQYF.

This clone was recorded only once. DNA of the CDR3: TGTGCCACCAGCAGAGGGACAGGCGGGGATCAGCCCCAGCATTTT. This codes for CATSRGTGGDQPQHF. The chain combines TRBV15 with TRBJ1-5, with 7 nucleotides matching TRBD1. Per the germline V gene, CDR1 is LNHNV and CDR2 is YYDKDF (reference sequence). The CDR3 spans 15 residues. Trimming removed 1 base from V and 5 bases from J; junction bases left unmatched: 5.

Remarks on this clone: The junction and the germline gene differ at one end; a read error may be behind it. V and J are TRBV6-5 and TRBJ1-1; D perhaps matches TRBD1 (5 bases). Germline V gene sequence: CDR1 MNHEY, CDR2 SVGAGI. The CDR3 is made up of 11 amino acids. The DNA for the CDR3 is TGTGCCAGCAGTTACCAGGGCCGGGAGATCTTT. It specifies CASSYQGREIF.